The rows below give T cell receptor beta chains drawn from one sample of a study of CD8+CD57+ T cells in acquired aplastic anemia. TCRdb fed the reads into MiXCR, producing one record per CDR3 protein. Among some 210,000 distinct CDR3 sequences listed, over 60% were seen once. Sequenced material: sorted CD4+, CD8+, or CD8+CD57+ T cells (not recorded which) from PBMCs. These receptors originate from a human donor in good health. The CDR3 runs from the conserved cysteine through the conserved F or W. D genes are given only for firm matches. Size is stated for part of the rows, as once, few or many counts, or as a class when the clone is expanded.

v_call: TRBV7-3
clone_size: .
d_call: TRBD1
j_call: TRBJ2-7
cdr3_aa: CASALGQGYEQYF
cdr3_nt: TGTGCCAGCGCGTTGGGACAGGGTTACGAGCAGTACTTC

v_call: TRBV19
clone_size: .
d_call: TRBD1
j_call: TRBJ1-5
cdr3_aa: CASRSTGTGNQPQHF
cdr3_nt: TGTGCCAGTAGGAGTACCGGGACAGGGAACCAGCCCCAGCATTTT

v_call: TRBV10-3
clone_size: few
d_call: .
j_call: TRBJ2-1
cdr3_aa: CARSPTGTFNEQFF
cdr3_nt: TGTGCCAGGAGCCCGACCGGGACCTTCAATGAGCAGTTCTTC

v_call: TRBV4-2
clone_size: .
d_call: TRBD2
j_call: TRBJ2-3
cdr3_aa: CASSQDWRRGGGTDTQYF
cdr3_nt: TGTGCCAGCAGCCAAGATTGGCGGCGGGGGGGCGGAACAGATACGCAGTATTTT

v_call: TRBV19
clone_size: .
d_call: TRBD2
j_call: TRBJ2-1
cdr3_aa: CASSVESGRYYNEQFF
cdr3_nt: TGCGCCAGTAGTGTAGAAAGCGGGAGATACTACAATGAGCAGTTCTTC

v_call: TRBV20-1
clone_size: many
d_call: TRBD2
j_call: TRBJ2-7
cdr3_aa: CSARDEKLAGDYEQYF
cdr3_nt: TGCAGTGCTAGAGACGAAAAACTAGCGGGAGACTACGAGCAGTACTTC

v_call: TRBV28
clone_size: few
d_call: .
j_call: TRBJ2-1
cdr3_aa: CASSLGGAGNEQFF
cdr3_nt: TGTGCCAGCAGTTTAGGGGGGGCAGGCAATGAGCAGTTCTTC

v_call: TRBV20-1
clone_size: once
d_call: TRBD1
j_call: TRBJ1-2
cdr3_aa: CSATDMDRESYFENYGYTF
cdr3_nt: TGCAGTGCTACCGACATGGACAGGGAGAGCTATTTTGAAAACTATGGCTACACCTTC

v_call: TRBV9
clone_size: many
d_call: .
j_call: TRBJ2-4
cdr3_aa: CASSVGLAKNIQYF
cdr3_nt: TGTGCCAGCAGCGTAGGGCTAGCCAAAAACATTCAGTACTTC

v_call: TRBV5-1
clone_size: .
d_call: .
j_call: TRBJ1-6
cdr3_aa: CASSLAPGEGSPLHF
cdr3_nt: TGCGCCAGCAGCTTGGCCCCGGGGGAGGGATCACCCCTCCACTTT

v_call: TRBV20-1
clone_size: many
d_call: TRBD2
j_call: TRBJ2-2
cdr3_aa: CSAKPGGADTGELFF
cdr3_nt: TGCAGTGCGAAACCCGGGGGGGCAGACACCGGGGAGCTGTTTTTT

v_call: TRBV6-5
clone_size: many
d_call: TRBD2
j_call: TRBJ2-5
cdr3_aa: CASSSGGGERETQYF
cdr3_nt: TGTGCCAGCAGTTCAGGCGGGGGGGAGCGTGAGACCCAGTACTTC

v_call: TRBV7-9
clone_size: .
d_call: .
j_call: TRBJ2-7
cdr3_aa: CASSFSFHEQYF
cdr3_nt: TGTGCCAGCAGCTTTTCCTTCCACGAGCAGTACTTC

v_call: TRBV25-1
clone_size: .
d_call: .
j_call: TRBJ1-3
cdr3_aa: CASSDSGRLCSGNTIYF
cdr3_nt: TGTGCCAGCAGTGACTCTGGGAGGCTGTGCTCTGGAAACACCATATATTTT

v_call: TRBV5-1
clone_size: once
d_call: TRBD2
j_call: TRBJ2-7
cdr3_aa: CASSLVAGGNEQYF
cdr3_nt: TGCGCCAGCAGCTTGGTAGCGGGAGGTAACGAGCAGTACTTC

v_call: TRBV19
clone_size: many
d_call: .
j_call: TRBJ2-5
cdr3_aa: CASSPETQEAQYF
cdr3_nt: TGTGCCAGTAGCCCAGAAACCCAAGAGGCCCAGTACTTC

v_call: TRBV5-1
clone_size: many
d_call: .
j_call: TRBJ2-7
cdr3_aa: CASTLSGVEQYF
cdr3_nt: TGCGCCAGCACCCTCTCGGGGGTCGAGCAGTACTTC

v_call: TRBV12-3/TRBV12-4
clone_size: many
d_call: .
j_call: TRBJ2-1
cdr3_aa: CASRTTGPRGNEQFF
cdr3_nt: TGTGCCAGCAGAACAACAGGCCCGCGGGGCAATGAGCAGTTCTTC

v_call: TRBV7-3
clone_size: .
d_call: .
j_call: TRBJ1-1
cdr3_aa: CASSLEPAGEAFF
cdr3_nt: TGTGCCAGCAGCTTAGAACCCGCCGGTGAAGCTTTCTTT

v_call: TRBV9
clone_size: .
d_call: .
j_call: TRBJ2-6
cdr3_aa: CASSVGMMPGLSGANVLTF
cdr3_nt: TGTGCCAGCAGCGTAGGGATGATGCCAGGGCTCTCTGGGGCCAACGTCCTGACTTTC

v_call: TRBV2
clone_size: .
d_call: TRBD1
j_call: TRBJ2-5
cdr3_aa: CASRDETGQETQYF
cdr3_nt: TGTGCCAGCAGAGACGAGACAGGGCAAGAGACCCAGTACTTC

v_call: TRBV10-1
clone_size: .
d_call: .
j_call: TRBJ2-1
cdr3_aa: CASSIQKSSYNEQFF
cdr3_nt: TGCGCCAGCAGTATACAGAAAAGCTCCTACAATGAGCAGTTCTTC

v_call: TRBV2
clone_size: .
d_call: TRBD1
j_call: TRBJ2-7
cdr3_aa: CASSTDRGTLEQYF
cdr3_nt: TGTGCCAGCAGCACGGACAGGGGTACGTTGGAGCAGTACTTC

v_call: TRBV20-1
clone_size: few
d_call: .
j_call: TRBJ2-7
cdr3_aa: CSARRYEQYF
cdr3_nt: TGCAGTGCTAGGAGGTACGAGCAGTACTTC

v_call: TRBV2
clone_size: .
d_call: TRBD2
j_call: TRBJ2-1
cdr3_aa: CASSVGTSGGF
cdr3_nt: TGTGCCAGCAGTGTAGGGACTAGCGGGGGATTC

v_call: TRBV12-3/TRBV12-4
clone_size: .
d_call: .
j_call: TRBJ1-2
cdr3_aa: CASSSVLNYGYTF
cdr3_nt: TGTGCCAGCAGCTCGGTCCTTAACTATGGCTACACCTTC

v_call: TRBV3-1
clone_size: many
d_call: TRBD1
j_call: TRBJ2-6
cdr3_aa: CASTGTGGSGANVLTF
cdr3_nt: TGTGCCAGCACCGGGACAGGGGGCTCTGGGGCCAACGTCCTGACTTTC

v_call: TRBV5-4
clone_size: .
d_call: .
j_call: TRBJ1-2
cdr3_aa: CASSLALGGRAKYGYTF
cdr3_nt: TGTGCCAGCAGCTTGGCCTTGGGGGGCAGGGCCAAGTACGGCTACACCTTC

v_call: TRBV29-1
clone_size: .
d_call: .
j_call: TRBJ1-2
cdr3_aa: CSEAGREGHGYTF
cdr3_nt: TGCAGCGAGGCAGGACGGGAGGGCCATGGCTACACCTTC

v_call: TRBV9
clone_size: many
d_call: .
j_call: TRBJ2-3
cdr3_aa: CASSPQGVYGTDTQYF
cdr3_nt: TGTGCCAGCAGCCCACAGGGAGTGTATGGCACAGATACGCAGTATTTT

v_call: TRBV7-9
clone_size: .
d_call: .
j_call: TRBJ2-7
cdr3_aa: CASSLALGRGYEQYF
cdr3_nt: TGTGCCAGCAGCTTGGCACTCGGCAGGGGCTACGAGCAGTACTTC

v_call: TRBV5-6
clone_size: .
d_call: TRBD2
j_call: TRBJ2-7
cdr3_aa: CASSLLAGAYEQYF
cdr3_nt: TGTGCCAGCAGCTTGCTAGCGGGAGCGTACGAGCAGTACTTC

v_call: TRBV4-3
clone_size: .
d_call: .
j_call: TRBJ2-3
cdr3_aa: CASSQDMSLSDTQYF
cdr3_nt: TGCGCCAGCAGCCAAGATATGTCCCTTTCTGATACGCAGTATTTT

v_call: TRBV7-2
clone_size: .
d_call: .
j_call: TRBJ1-2
cdr3_aa: CASSLDGPKSYTF
cdr3_nt: TGTGCCAGCAGCTTGGATGGCCCGAAGAGCTACACCTTC

v_call: TRBV7-9
clone_size: .
d_call: .
j_call: TRBJ2-2
cdr3_aa: CASSSPSSGELFF
cdr3_nt: TGTGCCAGCAGCTCCCCCTCTAGCGGGGAGCTGTTTTTT

v_call: TRBV7-8
clone_size: .
d_call: TRBD1
j_call: TRBJ1-6
cdr3_aa: CASSPLFGQGQVDNSPLHF
cdr3_nt: TGTGCCAGCAGCCCCCTTTTCGGCCAGGGACAGGTGGATAATTCACCCCTCCACTTT

v_call: TRBV15
clone_size: .
d_call: TRBD2
j_call: TRBJ2-2
cdr3_aa: CATRWGLPGELFF
cdr3_nt: TGTGCCACCAGATGGGGACTACCCGGGGAGCTGTTTTTT

v_call: TRBV29-1
clone_size: .
d_call: TRBD1
j_call: TRBJ2-7
cdr3_aa: CSVGDRTTYEQYF
cdr3_nt: TGCAGCGTTGGGGACAGGACAACCTACGAGCAGTACTTC

v_call: TRBV5-1
clone_size: .
d_call: .
j_call: TRBJ1-1
cdr3_aa: CASSPNTFEAFF
cdr3_nt: TGCGCCAGCAGCCCAAACACCTTTGAAGCTTTCTTT

v_call: TRBV9
clone_size: .
d_call: .
j_call: TRBJ1-2
cdr3_aa: CASSVAPGGSGYTF
cdr3_nt: TGTGCCAGCAGCGTAGCCCCTGGGGGCTCTGGCTACACCTTC

v_call: TRBV19
clone_size: many
d_call: TRBD1
j_call: TRBJ1-2
cdr3_aa: CASSPSGQPDGYTF
cdr3_nt: TGTGCCAGTAGTCCGTCGGGACAGCCAGATGGCTACACCTTC

v_call: TRBV20-1
clone_size: .
d_call: .
j_call: TRBJ2-5
cdr3_aa: CSAIQQETQYF
cdr3_nt: TGCAGTGCTATTCAGCAAGAGACCCAGTACTTC

v_call: TRBV5-6
clone_size: .
d_call: .
j_call: TRBJ1-1
cdr3_aa: CASSLDVGLRLSTEAFF
cdr3_nt: TGTGCCAGCAGCCTTGACGTGGGTCTCCGGCTGAGCACTGAAGCTTTCTTT

v_call: TRBV7-3
clone_size: .
d_call: .
j_call: TRBJ2-7
cdr3_aa: CASSRPIGGNEQYF
cdr3_nt: TGTGCCAGCAGCCGTCCCATCGGGGGAAACGAGCAGTACTTC

v_call: TRBV24-1
clone_size: once
d_call: .
j_call: TRBJ1-6
cdr3_aa: CATSVLPLWAGLSPLHF
cdr3_nt: TGTGCCACCAGTGTCCTTCCTCTGTGGGCCGGGTTGTCACCCCTCCACTTT

v_call: TRBV10-1
clone_size: .
d_call: .
j_call: TRBJ2-2
cdr3_aa: CASRGQGPTGELFF
cdr3_nt: TGCGCCAGCCGAGGGCAGGGGCCGACCGGGGAGCTGTTTTTT

v_call: TRBV5-4
clone_size: .
d_call: .
j_call: TRBJ1-2
cdr3_aa: CASTSWGQDGYTF
cdr3_nt: TGTGCCAGCACCTCCTGGGGGCAGGATGGCTACACCTTC

v_call: TRBV7-2
clone_size: .
d_call: TRBD2
j_call: TRBJ2-7
cdr3_aa: CASSTREGDYEQYF
cdr3_nt: TGTGCCAGCAGCACCCGGGAGGGAGACTACGAGCAGTACTTC

v_call: TRBV20-1
clone_size: few
d_call: TRBD1
j_call: TRBJ2-7
cdr3_aa: CSARTGGGQGNPEQYF
cdr3_nt: TGCAGTGCAAGGACAGGGGGGGGACAGGGTAATCCCGAGCAGTACTTC

v_call: TRBV7-3
clone_size: .
d_call: TRBD2
j_call: TRBJ2-3
cdr3_aa: CASSQTSGSVTDTQYF
cdr3_nt: TGTGCCAGCAGCCAGACTAGCGGGAGTGTAACAGATACGCAGTATTTT

v_call: TRBV29-1
clone_size: once
d_call: TRBD2
j_call: TRBJ2-3
cdr3_aa: CSVTSGEDSTDTQYF
cdr3_nt: TGCAGCGTTACTAGCGGGGAGGATAGCACAGATACGCAGTATTTT

v_call: TRBV10-3
clone_size: .
d_call: .
j_call: TRBJ2-3
cdr3_aa: CAISAGYPDTQYF
cdr3_nt: TGTGCCATCAGTGCCGGGTACCCAGATACGCAGTATTTT